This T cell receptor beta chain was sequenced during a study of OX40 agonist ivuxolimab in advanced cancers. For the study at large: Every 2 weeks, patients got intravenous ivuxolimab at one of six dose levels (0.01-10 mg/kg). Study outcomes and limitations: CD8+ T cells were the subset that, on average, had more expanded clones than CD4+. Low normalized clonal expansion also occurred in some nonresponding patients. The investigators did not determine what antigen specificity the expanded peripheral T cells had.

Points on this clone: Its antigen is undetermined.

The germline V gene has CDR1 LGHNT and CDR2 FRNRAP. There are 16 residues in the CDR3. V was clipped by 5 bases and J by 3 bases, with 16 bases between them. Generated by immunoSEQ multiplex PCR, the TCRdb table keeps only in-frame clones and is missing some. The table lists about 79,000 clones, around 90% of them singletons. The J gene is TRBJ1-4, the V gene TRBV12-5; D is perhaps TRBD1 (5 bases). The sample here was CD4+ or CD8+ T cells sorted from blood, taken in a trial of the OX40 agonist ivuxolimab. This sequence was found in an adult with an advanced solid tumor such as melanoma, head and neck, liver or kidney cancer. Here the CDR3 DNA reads TGTGCTAGTGGTATGGGACTGCAGAGAGCTAATGAAAAACTGTTTTTT. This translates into CASGMGLQRANEKLFF.